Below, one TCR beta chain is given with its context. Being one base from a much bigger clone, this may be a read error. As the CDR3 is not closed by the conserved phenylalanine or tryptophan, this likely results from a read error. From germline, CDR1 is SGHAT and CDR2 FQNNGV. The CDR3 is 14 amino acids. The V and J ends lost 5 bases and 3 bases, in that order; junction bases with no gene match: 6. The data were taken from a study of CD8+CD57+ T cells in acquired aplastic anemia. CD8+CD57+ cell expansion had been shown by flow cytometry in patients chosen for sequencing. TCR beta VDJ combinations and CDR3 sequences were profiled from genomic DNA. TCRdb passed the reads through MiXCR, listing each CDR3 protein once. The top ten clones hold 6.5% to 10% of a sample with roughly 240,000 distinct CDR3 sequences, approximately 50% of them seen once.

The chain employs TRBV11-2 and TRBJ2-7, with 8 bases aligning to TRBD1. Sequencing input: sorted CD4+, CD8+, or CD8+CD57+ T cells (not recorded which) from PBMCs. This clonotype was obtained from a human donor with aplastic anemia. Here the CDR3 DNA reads TGTGCCAGCAGCAATAGACAGGGGTTCTACGAGCAGTACTCC. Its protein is CASSNRQGFYEQYS.